This T cell receptor (beta chain) was recorded in a study of Ad26.COV2.S vaccination and SARS-CoV-2 variants. The study, taken as a whole, reports: Quantification of TCR breadth and depth may have yielded underestimates of total T cell responses.

The table came from immunoSEQ multiplex PCR; TCRdb's copy has only in-frame clones and leaves some out. The sample shows around 340,000 clones, less than 90% of them seen only once. Treatment described: approximately 18 received Ad26.COV2.S at low or high dose, single or two shots; roughly five received placebo; per-sample allocation not given. Material that was analyzed had been drawn on day 63 after the first vaccine or placebo injection. A remark on this clone: Its target is unknown.

V lost 7 bases, J lost 1 base, and 15 bases lay in between. Germline V CDR1 and CDR2: SGHRS, YFSETQ. The CDR3 runs to 14 residues. V and J are TRBV5-1 and TRBJ2-7; D unclear. The source is a person aged 18-65 years who received the Ad26.COV2.S COVID-19 vaccine or a placebo. The sequenced sample was peripheral blood, obtained in a trial of Ad26.COV2.S vaccine versus placebo. CDR3 DNA sequence: TGCGCCAGCCGACCGGGCAGCGTGTCCTACGAGCAGTACTTC. Its protein is CASRPGSVSYEQYF.